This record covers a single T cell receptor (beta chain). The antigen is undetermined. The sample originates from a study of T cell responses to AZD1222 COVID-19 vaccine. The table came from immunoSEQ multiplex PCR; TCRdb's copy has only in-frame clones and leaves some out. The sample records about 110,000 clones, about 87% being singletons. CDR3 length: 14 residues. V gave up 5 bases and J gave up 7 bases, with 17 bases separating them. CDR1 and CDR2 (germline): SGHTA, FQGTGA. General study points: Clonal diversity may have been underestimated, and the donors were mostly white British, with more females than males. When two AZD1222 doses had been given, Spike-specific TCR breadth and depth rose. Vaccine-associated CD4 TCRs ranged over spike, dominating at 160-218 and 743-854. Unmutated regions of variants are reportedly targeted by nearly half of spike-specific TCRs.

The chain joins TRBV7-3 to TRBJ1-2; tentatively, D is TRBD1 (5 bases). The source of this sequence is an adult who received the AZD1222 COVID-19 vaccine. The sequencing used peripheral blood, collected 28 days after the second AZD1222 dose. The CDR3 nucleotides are TGTGCCAGCAGCGCCAGTCCGGGGGTGGGTGGCTACACCTTC. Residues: CASSASPGVGGYTF.